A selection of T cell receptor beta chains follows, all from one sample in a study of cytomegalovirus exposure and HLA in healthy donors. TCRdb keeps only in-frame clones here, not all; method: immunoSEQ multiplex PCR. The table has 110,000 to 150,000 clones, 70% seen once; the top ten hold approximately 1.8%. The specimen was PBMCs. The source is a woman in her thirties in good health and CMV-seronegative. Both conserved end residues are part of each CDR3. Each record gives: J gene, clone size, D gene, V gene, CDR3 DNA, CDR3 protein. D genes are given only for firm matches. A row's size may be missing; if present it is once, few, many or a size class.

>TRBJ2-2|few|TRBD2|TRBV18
TGTGCCAGCTCACCGACTAGCGGGACCTTAGCCGGGGAGCTGTTTTTT
CASSPTSGTLAGELFF
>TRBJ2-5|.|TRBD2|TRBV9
TGTGCCAGCAGCGTGCTAGCGGGAAGGGGGGAGACCCAGTACTTC
CASSVLAGRGETQYF
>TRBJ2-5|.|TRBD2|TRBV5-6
TGTGCCAGCAGTATTAGCGGGGGGGCCCCAGAGACCCAGTACTTC
CASSISGGAPETQYF
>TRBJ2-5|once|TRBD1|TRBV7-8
TGTGCCAGCAGCTTATTGGGACAGGGGCTCGGAGAGACCCAGTACTTC
CASSLLGQGLGETQYF
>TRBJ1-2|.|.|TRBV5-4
TGTGCCAGCAGCCAAGAATCGGCGGTAAGCTATGGCTACACCTTC
CASSQESAVSYGYTF
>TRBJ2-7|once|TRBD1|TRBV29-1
TGCAGCGTTGAGGCGGGACAGGGGGTTGGCGGGCAGTACTTC
CSVEAGQGVGGQYF
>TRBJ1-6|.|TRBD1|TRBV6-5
TGTGCCAGCAGGCGGACAGGGGGGGATAATTCACCCCTCCACTTT
CASRRTGGDNSPLHF
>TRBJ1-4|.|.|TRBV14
TGTGCCAGCAGTAGTCGGGTTGAAAAACTGTTTTTT
CASSSRVEKLFF
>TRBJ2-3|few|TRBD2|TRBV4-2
TGTGCCAGCAGCCAAGCTCCTAGCGGGGGGTTTGGAGGGGATACGCAGTATTTT
CASSQAPSGGFGGDTQYF
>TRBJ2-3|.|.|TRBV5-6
TGTGCCAGCAGCTTGGGAGGTCCAGATACGCAGTATTTT
CASSLGGPDTQYF